Listed below are T cell receptor beta chains from one sample, sequenced in a study of T cell repertoires in cytomegalovirus infection. Antigens for these TCRs are unknown. Each CDR3 protein gets one entry after TCRdb re-called the reads with MiXCR. This sample has about 140,000 distinct CDR3 sequences, with roughly 32% found just once. The sequenced sample was CD8+ T cells from cultured PBMCs, obtained from culture after CMV antigen stimulation. These receptors were obtained from a human donor in good health (CMV status not recorded). Some clones in this sample may be carry-over from other donors' samples. CDR3s include the opening cysteine and the closing phenylalanine or tryptophan. A D gene is named only where the DNA matches it firmly. Only some rows state a clone size, as once, few, many or a class for expanded clones.

D: NA; J: TRBJ1-5; length: 14; V: TRBV20-1; size: NA; DNA: TGCAGTGCTAGGGACGGATATAGCAATCAGCCCCAGCATTTT; CDR3: CSARDGYSNQPQHF
D: NA; J: TRBJ1-2; length: 12; V: TRBV7-2; size: NA; DNA: TGTGCCAGCAGCCCGTCCGGGCATGGCTACACCTTC; CDR3: CASSPSGHGYTF
D: NA; J: TRBJ2-2; length: 17; V: TRBV10-3; size: NA; DNA: TGTGCCATCAGGGAGCCTTTTATGGGACCCAACACCGGGGAGCTGTTTTTT; CDR3: CAIREPFMGPNTGELFF
D: NA; J: TRBJ1-2; length: 13; V: TRBV4-1; size: NA; DNA: TGTGCCAGCAGCCAAGATGGGGGGTATGGCTACACCTTC; CDR3: CASSQDGGYGYTF
D: NA; J: TRBJ2-2; length: 14; V: TRBV6-2/TRBV6-3; size: many; DNA: TGTGCCAGCAGTCACGGGGGGCGAAACGGGGAGCTGTTTTTT; CDR3: CASSHGGRNGELFF
D: TRBD1; J: TRBJ1-1; length: 15; V: TRBV19; size: NA; DNA: TGTGCCAGTAGTATAACAGGGGGCATGAACACTGAAGCTTTCTTT; CDR3: CASSITGGMNTEAFF
D: TRBD2; J: TRBJ2-7; length: 16; V: TRBV27; size: NA; DNA: TGTGCCAGCAGTTTATTGCTAGCGGGGGGGCCGTACGAGCAGTACTTC; CDR3: CASSLLLAGGPYEQYF
D: NA; J: TRBJ1-5; length: 12; V: TRBV19; size: few; DNA: TGTGCCAGTACGATAGGGAATCAGCCCCAGCATTTT; CDR3: CASTIGNQPQHF
D: NA; J: TRBJ1-1; length: 14; V: TRBV2; size: few; DNA: TGTGCCAGCAGTCGCGGACAAGCGAACACTGAAGCTTTCTTT; CDR3: CASSRGQANTEAFF
D: NA; J: TRBJ2-1; length: 14; V: TRBV24-1; size: NA; DNA: TGTGCCACCAGTGGGACGGGCTCCTACAATGAGCAGTTCTTC; CDR3: CATSGTGSYNEQFF
D: NA; J: TRBJ2-1; length: 14; V: TRBV6-1; size: few; DNA: TGTGCCAGCAGTGAGGATCGAGGGGACAATGAGCAGTTCTTC; CDR3: CASSEDRGDNEQFF
D: NA; J: TRBJ2-3; length: 14; V: TRBV5-5; size: NA; DNA: TGTGCCAGCCATGGGTTTAGCGGCACAGATACGCAGTATTTT; CDR3: CASHGFSGTDTQYF
D: NA; J: TRBJ1-2; length: 14; V: TRBV19; size: NA; DNA: TGTGCCAGTAGTATAGGACAGTCCCTGAATGGCTACACCTTC; CDR3: CASSIGQSLNGYTF
D: NA; J: TRBJ1-5; length: 14; V: TRBV12-3/TRBV12-4; size: NA; DNA: TGTGCCAGCAGCGCAGGGGTTGGGGGGCAGCCCCAGCATTTT; CDR3: CASSAGVGGQPQHF
D: TRBD2; J: TRBJ2-1; length: 16; V: TRBV7-8; size: many; DNA: TGTGCCAGCAGCTTAGCGCCGGCTAGCGGGGACAATGAGCAGTTCTTC; CDR3: CASSLAPASGDNEQFF
D: NA; J: TRBJ2-1; length: 14; V: TRBV4-2; size: NA; DNA: TGTGCCAGCAGCCAAGCATTAGGAGACAATGAGCAGTTCTTC; CDR3: CASSQALGDNEQFF
D: TRBD2; J: TRBJ2-7; length: 17; V: TRBV2; size: NA; DNA: TGTGCCAGCAGCTCCGGGACTAGGGAGGAGGGACTCTACGAGCAGTACTTC; CDR3: CASSSGTREEGLYEQYF
D: TRBD1; J: TRBJ1-1; length: 14; V: TRBV7-2; size: few; DNA: TGTGCCAGCACCTTTAGCGACGACAGGGGTGAAGCTTTCTTT; CDR3: CASTFSDDRGEAFF
D: NA; J: TRBJ1-2; length: 13; V: TRBV20-1; size: NA; DNA: TGCAGTGCTCAAGAACGGTACTCCTATGGCTACACCTTC; CDR3: CSAQERYSYGYTF
D: NA; J: TRBJ2-7; length: 14; V: TRBV7-4; size: NA; DNA: TGTGCCAGCAGCTCCCCGGTTACGACCTACGAGCAGTACTTC; CDR3: CASSSPVTTYEQYF
D: NA; J: TRBJ1-1; length: 13; V: TRBV7-9; size: many; DNA: TGTGCCAGCAATACGGGGTCCAACACTGAAGCTTTCTTT; CDR3: CASNTGSNTEAFF
D: TRBD1; J: TRBJ1-1; length: 14; V: TRBV6-5; size: NA; DNA: TGTGCCAGCAGGGGCGGGACAGGGCGGACTGAAGCTTTCTTT; CDR3: CASRGGTGRTEAFF
D: NA; J: TRBJ2-1; length: 16; V: TRBV5-5; size: few; DNA: TGTGCCAGCAGCTTGAACTGGGGGAGCGCCTACAATGAGCAGTTCTTC; CDR3: CASSLNWGSAYNEQFF
D: NA; J: TRBJ1-1; length: 13; V: TRBV11-3; size: NA; DNA: TGTGCCAGCAGCCCAAGGAGCGGGACTGAAGCTTTCTTT; CDR3: CASSPRSGTEAFF
D: TRBD1; J: TRBJ1-1; length: 14; V: TRBV20-1; size: few; DNA: TGCAGTGCTAGGACAGGGCTGATGAACACTGAAGCTTTCTTT; CDR3: CSARTGLMNTEAFF
D: NA; J: TRBJ2-3; length: 11; V: TRBV19; size: few; DNA: TGTGCCAGCCAAGACACAGATACGCAGTATTTT; CDR3: CASQDTDTQYF
D: TRBD2; J: TRBJ2-1; length: 15; V: TRBV3-1; size: NA; DNA: TGTGCCAGCAGCCAAGAACCGGGGGGGGTCGGTGAGCAGTTCTTC; CDR3: CASSQEPGGVGEQFF
D: NA; J: TRBJ1-4; length: 16; V: TRBV7-2; size: few; DNA: TGTGCCAGCAGCTCGCAGTCGGGAGAAGGTGGTGAAAAACTGTTTTTT; CDR3: CASSSQSGEGGEKLFF
D: TRBD1; J: TRBJ1-2; length: 16; V: TRBV7-9; size: NA; DNA: TGTGCCAGCAGCCCCGGACCGACAGGGGGCTTCTATGGCTACACCTTC; CDR3: CASSPGPTGGFYGYTF
D: NA; J: TRBJ2-1; length: 13; V: TRBV4-1; size: few; DNA: TGCGCCAGCAGCCAAGTGCCGGCAGTTGAGCAGTTCTTC; CDR3: CASSQVPAVEQFF
D: TRBD2; J: TRBJ2-1; length: 13; V: TRBV6-1; size: NA; DNA: TGTGCCAGCAGACCGGGGGGGGAGGGGGAGCAGTTCTTC; CDR3: CASRPGGEGEQFF
D: NA; J: TRBJ2-2; length: 14; V: TRBV3-1; size: NA; DNA: TGTGCCAGCAGTCCTCATAAGTTGTCCGGGGAGCTGTTTTTT; CDR3: CASSPHKLSGELFF
D: NA; J: TRBJ1-1; length: 12; V: TRBV6-6; size: few; DNA: TGTGCCAGCAGTTCAGGGGTCACTGAAGCTTTCTTT; CDR3: CASSSGVTEAFF
D: TRBD1; J: TRBJ2-2; length: 16; V: TRBV4-1; size: NA; DNA: TGCGCCAGCAGCCAACGCCCGACAGGGGAAGCCGGGGAGCTGTTTTTT; CDR3: CASSQRPTGEAGELFF
D: NA; J: TRBJ1-2; length: 11; V: TRBV12-3/TRBV12-4; size: few; DNA: TGTGCCAGCAGTCTCTTGGGGGGCTACACCTTC; CDR3: CASSLLGGYTF
D: NA; J: TRBJ2-7; length: 14; V: TRBV12-3/TRBV12-4; size: few; DNA: TGTGCCAGCAGTTTAGACAGGGAGGGATACGAGCAGTACTTC; CDR3: CASSLDREGYEQYF
D: NA; J: TRBJ2-5; length: 15; V: TRBV7-6; size: NA; DNA: TGTGCCGGCAGCCGTGGCCCAGGGGCCCAAGAGACCCAGTACTTC; CDR3: CAGSRGPGAQETQYF
D: NA; J: TRBJ1-2; length: 14; V: TRBV6-5; size: once; DNA: TGTGCCAGCAGTTACCGCGGGGGCGACTATGGCTACACCTTC; CDR3: CASSYRGGDYGYTF
D: TRBD1; J: TRBJ2-7; length: 13; V: TRBV6-2/TRBV6-3; size: few; DNA: TGTGCCAGCAGCTACGGACAGGGTGGCGAGCAGTACTTC; CDR3: CASSYGQGGEQYF
D: TRBD2; J: TRBJ2-1; length: 14; V: TRBV5-5; size: few; DNA: TGTGCCAGCAGCTCGGGGACTATCTACAATGAGCAGTTCTTC; CDR3: CASSSGTIYNEQFF
D: NA; J: TRBJ2-2; length: 16; V: TRBV24-1; size: NA; DNA: TGTGCCACCAGTGATTTTCCTCGGGGACTCACCGGGGAGCTGTTTTTT; CDR3: CATSDFPRGLTGELFF
D: NA; J: TRBJ2-1; length: 16; V: TRBV7-8; size: few; DNA: TGTGCCAGCAGCTTAGGGAGGGGGGGGGTCTACAATGAGCAGTTCTTC; CDR3: CASSLGRGGVYNEQFF
D: TRBD1; J: TRBJ2-7; length: 15; V: TRBV5-4; size: few; DNA: TGTGCCAGCAGCTGGGCCGGGACAGGGGCGGGTGAGCAGTACTTC; CDR3: CASSWAGTGAGEQYF
D: TRBD1; J: TRBJ1-1; length: 14; V: TRBV7-9; size: few; DNA: TGTGCCAGCAGCCCTACAGGGGGCTCCCAAGAAGCTTTCTTT; CDR3: CASSPTGGSQEAFF
D: NA; J: TRBJ1-1; length: 12; V: TRBV7-9; size: few; DNA: TGTGCCAGCGCTTGGACGAACACTGAAGCTTTCTTT; CDR3: CASAWTNTEAFF
D: NA; J: TRBJ1-2; length: 12; V: TRBV10-3; size: few; DNA: TGTGCCATCAGTGAGTCCAGTTGGGGCTACACCTTC; CDR3: CAISESSWGYTF
D: TRBD2; J: TRBJ2-3; length: 15; V: TRBV6-6; size: few; DNA: TGTGCCAGCAACTCGCGGGGGGATAGCACAGATACGCAGTATTTT; CDR3: CASNSRGDSTDTQYF
D: TRBD1; J: TRBJ2-7; length: 15; V: TRBV7-6; size: NA; DNA: TGTGCCAGCAGCTTAGTGTTCCAGGGGGCGTACGAGCAGTACTTC; CDR3: CASSLVFQGAYEQYF
D: NA; J: TRBJ2-1; length: 17; V: TRBV6-5; size: many; DNA: TGTGCCAGCAGTTACTCGGCGGGAATGGCCCCTAACAATGAGCAGTTCTTC; CDR3: CASSYSAGMAPNNEQFF
D: NA; J: TRBJ2-2; length: 14; V: TRBV7-9; size: few; DNA: TGTGCCAGCAGCCCTACCCCCCAGGCCGGGGAGCTGTTTTTT; CDR3: CASSPTPQAGELFF
D: NA; J: TRBJ1-2; length: 11; V: TRBV9; size: NA; DNA: TGTGCCAGCAGCCCTAGGGACGGCTACACCTTC; CDR3: CASSPRDGYTF
D: TRBD2; J: TRBJ2-1; length: 16; V: TRBV5-4; size: once; DNA: TGTGCCAGCAGCTTACTAGCGGGGGTCACCTACAATGAGCAGTTCTTC; CDR3: CASSLLAGVTYNEQFF